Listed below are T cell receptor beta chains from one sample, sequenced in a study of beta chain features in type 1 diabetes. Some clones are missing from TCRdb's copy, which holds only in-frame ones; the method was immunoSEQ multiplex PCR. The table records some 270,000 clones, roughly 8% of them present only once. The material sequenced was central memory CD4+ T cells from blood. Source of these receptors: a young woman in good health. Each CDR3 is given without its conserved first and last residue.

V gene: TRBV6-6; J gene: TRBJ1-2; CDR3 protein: ASSRTGDANYGYT
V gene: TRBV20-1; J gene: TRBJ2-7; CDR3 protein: SAPSSYEQY
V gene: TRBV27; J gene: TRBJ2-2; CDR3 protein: ASGQYTGELF
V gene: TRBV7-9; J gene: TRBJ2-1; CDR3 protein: ASSRTSGVYNEQF
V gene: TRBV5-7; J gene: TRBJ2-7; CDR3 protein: ASSGYNRELKSYEQY
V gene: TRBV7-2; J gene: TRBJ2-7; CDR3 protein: ASSYLTSGGPYEQY
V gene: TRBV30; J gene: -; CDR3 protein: AWTTSSYEQY
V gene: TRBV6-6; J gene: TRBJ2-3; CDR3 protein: ACARAASSTDTQY
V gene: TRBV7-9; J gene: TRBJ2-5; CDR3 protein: ASSQVSEETQY
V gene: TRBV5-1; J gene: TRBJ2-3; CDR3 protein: ASSLATSGRAGPEY
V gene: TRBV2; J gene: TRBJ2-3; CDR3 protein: ASRQGADTQY
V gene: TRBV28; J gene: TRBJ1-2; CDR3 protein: ASRLPYGYT
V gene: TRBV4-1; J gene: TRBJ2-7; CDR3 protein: ASSQGDRDVGEQY
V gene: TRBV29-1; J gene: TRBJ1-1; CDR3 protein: SVAAGWGMNTEAF
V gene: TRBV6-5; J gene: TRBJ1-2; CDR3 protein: ASSYSWGYT
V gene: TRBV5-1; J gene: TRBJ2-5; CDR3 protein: ASSLGLILQLETQY
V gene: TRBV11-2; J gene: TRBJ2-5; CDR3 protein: ASSLAGIQETQY
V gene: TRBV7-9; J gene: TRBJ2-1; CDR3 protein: ASSLDEQDREKF
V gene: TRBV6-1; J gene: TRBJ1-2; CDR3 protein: ASSAYTSAGYGYT
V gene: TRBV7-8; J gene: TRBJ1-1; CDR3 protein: ASSLQGGNTEAF
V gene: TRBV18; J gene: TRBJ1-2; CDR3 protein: ASSLGTGRVKDGYT
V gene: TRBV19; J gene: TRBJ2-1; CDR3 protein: ATHYSGIKGEQF
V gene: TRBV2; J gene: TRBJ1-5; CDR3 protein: ASSGDRGQNQPQH
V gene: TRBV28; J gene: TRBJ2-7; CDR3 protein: ASSYRTYEQY
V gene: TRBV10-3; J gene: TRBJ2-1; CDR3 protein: ALSPGTSGGNNEQF
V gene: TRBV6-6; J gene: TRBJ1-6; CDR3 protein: ASRERQGDSPLH
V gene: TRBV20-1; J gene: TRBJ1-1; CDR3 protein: SVTWNTEAF
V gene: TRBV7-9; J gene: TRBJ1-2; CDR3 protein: ASSHGASSGTLY
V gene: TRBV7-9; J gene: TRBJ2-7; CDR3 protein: ASSLSLVKEQY
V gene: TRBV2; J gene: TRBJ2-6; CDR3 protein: ASIPGSGANVLT
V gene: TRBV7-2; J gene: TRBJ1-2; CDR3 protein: ASSTQPYGYT
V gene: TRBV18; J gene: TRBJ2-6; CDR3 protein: ASSLRSSGANVLT
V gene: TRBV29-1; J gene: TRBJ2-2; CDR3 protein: SVERVTGRTGELF
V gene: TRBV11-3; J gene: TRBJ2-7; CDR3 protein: ASSPQGGYEQY
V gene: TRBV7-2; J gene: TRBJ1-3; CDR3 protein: ASRPQGRNTIY
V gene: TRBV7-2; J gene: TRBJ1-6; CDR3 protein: ASSLLPSSDSPLH
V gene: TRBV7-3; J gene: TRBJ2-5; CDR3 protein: ASSLSPGDRETQY
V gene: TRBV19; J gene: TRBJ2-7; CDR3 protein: ASRDFSGSSEEQY